Presented here are 18 T cell receptor beta chains from one specimen sequenced in a study of blood T cell repertoires in COVID-19. Some clones are missing from TCRdb's copy, which holds only in-frame ones; the method was immunoSEQ multiplex PCR. The sample carries about 120,000 clones, under 80% recorded once. The specimen was peripheral blood. These receptors were taken from a man between 65 and 79 years old with acute or convalescent COVID-19.

The chain couples TRBV11-2 to TRBJ2-4, with 11 bases fitting TRBD1. V was clipped by 5 bases and J by 3 bases; unmatched bases: 3. CDR1 and CDR2 (germline): SGHAT, FQNNGV. This CDR3 comprises 15 residues. Here the CDR3 DNA reads TGTGCCAGCAGCACCGGGACAGGGGGCAAAAACATTCAGTACTTC. Translated: CASSTGTGGKNIQYF. The full variable domain, completed using reference TRBV11-2 and TRBJ2-4, is EAGVAQSPRYKIIEKRQSVAFWCNPISGHATLYWYQQILGQGPKLLIQFQNNGVVDDSQLPKDRFSAERLKGVDSTLKIQPAKLEDSAVYLCASSTGTGGKNIQYFGAGTRLSVL.

The chain couples TRBV18 to TRBJ2-3; D is ambiguous. Germline CDR1 KGHSH, CDR2 LQKENI. V dropped 0 bases and J dropped 2 bases, with 6 bases sitting between them. The CDR3 is 14 residues long. The CDR3: CASSPPSHTDTQYF. The CDR3 bases are TGTGCCAGCTCACCACCGAGTCACACAGATACGCAGTATTTT.

The V gene is TRBV12-5, the J gene TRBJ1-5, with TRBD1 matching 7 bases. V was pared by 5 bases and J by 9 bases, with 7 bases of the junction left unmatched. Germline lookup yields CDR1 LGHNT and CDR2 FRNRAP. The CDR3 has 13 amino acids. In nucleotides, the CDR3 is TGTGCTAGTGGTGGAGACAGGGAGCGGCCCCAGCATTTT. Protein sequence: CASGGDRERPQHF.

The sample holds a few counts of this clone. The V call is TRBV2, the J call TRBJ1-2; 7 bases match TRBD1. The germline CDR1 and CDR2 sequences are SNHLY and FYNNEI. The CDR3 spans 14 residues. Losses at the gene ends were 5 bases for V and 0 bases for J; bases not matched to a gene: 3. In nucleotides, the CDR3 is TGTGCCAGCAGTTGGGACAGCCCTAACTATGGCTACACCTTC. This encodes CASSWDSPNYGYTF.

The genes are TRBV5-4 and TRBJ1-6; TRBD1 matches 7 bases. Germline V gene sequence: CDR1 SGHNT, CDR2 YYREEE (reference sequence). The CDR3 loop spans 14 amino acids. Unmatched junction bases numbered 1, after V lost 0 bases and J lost 7 bases. The CDR3 here is CASSLEQGNSPLHF. The CDR3 DNA reads as TGTGCCAGCAGCTTGGAACAGGGGAATTCACCCCTCCACTTT.

The J gene is TRBJ2-1, the V gene TRBV7-2; 8 nucleotides align to TRBD2. The germline V gene encodes CDR1 SGHTA and CDR2 FQGNSA. The V and J ends lost 5 bases and 2 bases, in that order; junction bases with no gene match: 2. The CDR3 loop spans 14 amino acids. CDR3 protein: CASSPGLAYNEQFF. CDR3 bases: TGTGCCAGCAGCCCGGGACTAGCCTACAATGAGCAGTTCTTC.

The chain employs TRBV12-5 and TRBJ1-2; perhaps TRBD1 as D (6 bases). Germline V gene lookup returns CDR1 LGHNT and CDR2 FRNRAP. This CDR3 spans 15 amino acids. V lost 2 bases and J lost 6, with 16 bases in between. The CDR3 is CASGLLSTGLHGYTF. CDR3 bases: TGTGCTAGTGGTTTGCTCAGTACAGGGTTGCATGGCTACACCTTC.

The genes are TRBV7-2 and TRBJ2-5, with 10 bases matching TRBD2. Germline V gene data show CDR1 as SGHTA and CDR2 as FQGNSA. The length of the CDR3 is 15 residues. The V segment lost 2 bases and the J segment 7 bases; nucleotides outside the gene matches: 7. CDR3 sequence (DNA): TGTGCCAGCAGCTTATTTGGGCTAGCGGGGGCGACCCAGTACTTC. Translation gives CASSLFGLAGATQYF.

This chain links TRBV7-2 with TRBJ1-1; D is possibly TRBD1 (5 bases). In germline, CDR1 is SGHTA, CDR2 FQGNSA. Trimming took 5 bases from V and 1 from J, leaving 14 bases between them. This CDR3 is 15 amino acids long. The CDR3 region is CASSRGRQQNTEAFF. The CDR3 region has the DNA TGTGCCAGCAGCCGCGGACGACAGCAGAACACTGAAGCTTTCTTT.

The genes are TRBV4-1 and TRBJ1-2, with 7 bases aligning to TRBD1. The CDR3 has 20 residues. Trimming cost V 2 bases and J 8 bases; bases outside gene matches: 26. Per germline, CDR1 MGHRA and CDR2 YSYEKL. CDR3 sequence: CASSQPRQGLKKDFGKGYTF. CDR3 nucleotide sequence: TGCGCCAGCAGCCAACCCCGACAGGGACTGAAAAAAGACTTTGGGAAGGGCTACACCTTC.

The sample holds a few counts of this clone. The chain uses TRBV28 and TRBJ1-1; TRBD1 matches at 8 bases. Germline trimming cut 7 bases from V and 10 bases from J; bases unmatched to any gene: 14. Germline CDR1 and CDR2: MDHEN and SYDVKM. The CDR3 runs 14 residues. Here the CDR3 reads CASTMGQASGLAFF. CDR3 DNA: TGTGCCAGCACCATGGGACAGGCGTCGGGCTTAGCTTTCTTT.

The chain carries TRBV7-9 and TRBJ2-7; tentatively, D is TRBD1 (5 bases). CDR3 length: 13 residues. The V gene lost 5 bases and the J gene lost 4 bases, with 12 bases spanning the gap. CDR1 is SEHNR and CDR2 is FQNEAQ in the germline V gene (reference sequence). CDR3 protein: CASSAGHLYEQYF. In DNA form, the CDR3 reads TGTGCCAGCAGCGCAGGACACTTATACGAGCAGTACTTC.

V is TRBV6-1 and J is TRBJ2-1; no firm D call. Germline V lookup: CDR1 MNHNS, CDR2 SASEGT. The CDR3 runs 12 residues. V shed 1 base and J shed 11 bases, with 9 bases lying between them. The CDR3 spells CASSEEISKQFF. CDR3 nucleotides: TGTGCCAGCAGTGAAGAAATCTCTAAGCAGTTCTTC.

The chain is built from TRBV7-8 and TRBJ1-1; the D is unclear. Trimming took off 1 base at V and 1 base at J, with 10 bases between the two ends. The CDR3 loop spans 15 amino acids. CDR1 is SGHVS and CDR2 is FQNEAQ in the germline V gene. CDR3 protein: CASSLGNPGNTEAFF. The CDR3, as DNA: TGTGCCAGCAGCTTAGGAAATCCCGGGAACACTGAAGCTTTCTTT.

V is TRBV5-6 and J is TRBJ1-6; the D gene is possibly TRBD1 (6 bases). The CDR3 sequence is 14 residues long. Trimming removed 6 bases from V and 7 bases from J, with 14 bases in between. In germline, CDR1 is SGHDT, CDR2 YYEEEE. The CDR3 is CASTPEGGNSPLHF. CDR3 coding DNA: TGTGCCAGCACCCCCGAGGGGGGGAATTCACCCCTCCACTTT.

J is TRBJ1-3 and V is TRBV5-1; 8 nucleotides align to TRBD1. Trimming removed 0 bases from V and 4 bases from J; junction bases left unmatched: 6. CDR1 SGHRS and CDR2 YFSETQ come from the germline V gene. CDR3 length: 16 amino acids. The CDR3 DNA is TGCGCCAGCAGCTTGGGGCAGGGGGCTTTAGGAAACACCATATATTTT. Translation: CASSLGQGALGNTIYF.

The V gene is TRBV7-9, the J gene TRBJ1-1, with D possibly matching TRBD1 (6 bases). Germline-derived CDR1 and CDR2 are SEHNR and FQNEAQ (reference sequence). The CDR3 consists of 13 residues. V was trimmed by 6 bases and J by 5 bases, leaving 13 bases between them. The CDR3 bases are TGTGCCAGCAGTTTTACAGGGTTTACTGAAGCTTTCTTT. It yields the protein CASSFTGFTEAFF.

This clone was seen more than once but under ten times. The gene calls are TRBV5-1 and TRBJ2-3, with D possibly TRBD1 on 6 matching bases. Germline CDR1 and CDR2: SGHRS and YFSETQ. This CDR3 region has 16 residues. V dropped 4 bases and J dropped 2 bases, with 17 bases sitting between them. The CDR3, as DNA: TGCGCCAGCAGCCCGGTCAACAGGGCCTTCACAGATACGCAGTATTTT. It encodes CASSPVNRAFTDTQYF.